This entry concerns a single T cell receptor (beta chain). The data belong to a study of OX40 agonist ivuxolimab in advanced cancers. Study-level information: Recorded diagnoses for dose-escalation patients were hepatocellular carcinoma, melanoma, renal cell or head and neck cancer. Therapy given before enrollment (anti-PD-1, anti-PD-L1 or anti-CTLA-4) was allowed, and 40% had some.

Germline lookup yields CDR1 SGHDT and CDR2 YYEEEE. This CDR3 region has 17 residues. Trimming removed 4 bases from V and 5 bases from J; junction bases left unmatched: 9. Profiled with immunoSEQ multiplex PCR; TCRdb holds only in-frame clones, not every one. The sample holds approximately 77,000 clones; more than 80% are singletons and the top ten take 1.5% to 2%. The TCR originated in an adult with an advanced solid tumor such as melanoma, head and neck, liver or kidney cancer. The sample here was CD4+ or CD8+ T cells sorted from blood, taken in a trial of the OX40 agonist ivuxolimab. The chain carries TRBV5-6 and TRBJ2-1, with 13 bases aligning to TRBD2. CDR3 protein: CASSPNGGLAGHNEQFF. The CDR3 nucleotides are TGTGCCAGCAGCCCCAATGGGGGACTAGCGGGGCACAATGAGCAGTTCTTC. The variable domain in full, with the rest retrieved from reference TRBV5-6 and TRBJ2-1, is DAGVTQSPTHLIKTRGQQVTLRCSPKSGHDTVSWYQQALGQGPQFIFQYYEEEERQRGNFPDRFSGHQFPNYSSELNVNALLLGDSALYLCASSPNGGLAGHNEQFFGPGTRLTVL.